This TCR beta chain was retrieved from a study of tumor-infiltrating lymphocytes in primary liver carcinoma. With roughly 0.5 ug total RNA as template and a constant-region primer, TCR beta cDNA was made. It was through three nested multiplex PCR rounds of slightly modified ARM-PCR that TCR beta libraries arose. The study ran its first two PCR rounds for 9 to 10 cycles each, using TRBV1-TRBV30 forward primers and a C-beta reverse primer. TCRdb recomputed calls from the multiplex PCR reads with MiXCR, one row per CDR3 protein. The sample has approximately 120,000 distinct CDR3 sequences; roughly three fifths are singletons. CDR3 length: 15 residues. J gave up 2 bases and V 10 bases, and 8 bases lay outside the gene matches. The V gene's germline CDR1 is MDHEN and CDR2 SYDVKM. Turning to this clonotype: A much larger clone lies a single base off, so this may be a read error.

Each 20-30 mg portion of unsorted bulk tissue served as the source for co-extraction of RNA and DNA. The chain has TRBV28 and TRBJ2-6; 7 nucleotides line up with TRBD1. Specimen: liver tumor tissue from sampling region 3. Subset denoted: tumor region T3, left-lateral pole. The sequence came from a woman in her fifties or sixties with primary liver carcinoma and hepatitis B virus infection. The CDR3 spells CATMGQRAGANVLTF. The CDR3 nucleotides are TGTGCCACCATGGGACAGCGCGCTGGGGCCAACGTCCTGACTTTC.